A single sample gave rise to the 16 T cell receptor beta chains below, sequenced in a study of blood T cell repertoires in COVID-19. TCRdb's table, derived via immunoSEQ multiplex PCR, lists solely in-frame clones and lacks some. The data show 80,000 to 130,000 clones, roughly 92% seen once. Specimen: peripheral blood. Every receptor here comes from a man aged 70 or older with acute or convalescent COVID-19.

V is TRBV6-1 and J is TRBJ2-7, with 9 bases lining up with TRBD1. Unmatched junction bases numbered 6, after V lost 2 bases and J lost 4 bases. The CDR3 totals 15 residues. Germline loops: CDR1 MNHNS, CDR2 SASEGT. The CDR3, as DNA: TGTGCCAGCAGTGAATGGACAGGGGTAAAGTACGAGCAGTACTTC. Its protein product is CASSEWTGVKYEQYF.

The rearrangement joins TRBV6-5 to TRBJ1-5; 7 bases agree with TRBD1. Germline CDR1 is MNHEY and CDR2 is SVGAGI. V lost 6 bases to trimming and J lost 7 bases; unmatched junction nucleotides: 12. The CDR3 has 15 residues. Here the CDR3 reads CASRPGTAQLQPQHF. CDR3 sequence (DNA): TGTGCCAGCAGGCCCGGGACAGCACAACTCCAGCCCCAGCATTTT.

V gene TRBV5-1 combines with J gene TRBJ1-2, with a weak D call TRBD1 (6 bases). The V gene lost 2 bases and the J gene lost 7 bases, with 9 bases spanning the gap. Germline CDR1 is SGHRS and CDR2 is YFSETQ. This CDR3 is 12 amino acids long. Here the CDR3 reads CASSLQGSGYTF. The CDR3 DNA is TGCGCCAGCAGCTTACAGGGATCTGGCTACACCTTC.

The genes are TRBV6-5 and TRBJ1-4; possible D gene TRBD1, 5 bases. Germline assignment: CDR1 MNHEY and CDR2 SVGAGI. This CDR3 is built from 14 residues. Trimming removed 2 bases at V and 8 bases at J, with 12 bases between. CDR3 coding DNA: TGTGCCAGCAGTTACGCGGGGGAGGTAGAAAAACTGTTTTTT. Amino acid sequence: CASSYAGEVEKLFF.

The chain employs TRBV18 and TRBJ2-7, with 14 bases identical to TRBD2. Germline assignment: CDR1 KGHSH and CDR2 LQKENI. V dropped 3 bases and J dropped 10; count of bases not matched to a gene: 5. There are 14 residues in the CDR3. The DNA of the CDR3 is TGTGCCAGCTCACCTCCGGGACTAGCGGGAGAACAGTACTTC. Amino acid sequence: CASSPPGLAGEQYF.

This rearrangement joins TRBV11-3 to TRBJ2-4; TRBD1 matches at 8 bases. CDR1 and CDR2 from the germline V gene are SGHNT and YENEEA. This CDR3 has 16 amino acids. V lost 1 base and J lost 5; bases outside the gene matches: 7. The CDR3 here is CASSLAGGQGENIQYF. DNA of the CDR3: TGTGCCAGCAGCTTAGCAGGGGGCCAGGGCGAAAACATTCAGTACTTC.

The V gene is TRBV30, the J gene TRBJ2-3, with D possibly being TRBD2 (9 bases). Germline V gene lookup returns CDR1 GTSNPN and CDR2 SVGIG (reference sequence). The CDR3 sequence is 17 residues long. V was shortened by 2 bases and J by 2 bases, with 20 bases between the two germline ends. CDR3 region: CAWSQGASGTNTDTQYF. In nucleotides, the CDR3 is TGTGCCTGGAGTCAGGGGGCTAGCGGGACGAACACAGATACGCAGTATTTT.

The genes are TRBV6-5 and TRBJ1-2; 9 nucleotides agree with TRBD1. The CDR3 covers 14 residues. With V trimmed by 7 bases and J by 2 bases, 5 bases remained unmatched. Germline V CDR1 and CDR2: MNHEY, SVGAGI. The CDR3 loop reads CASNRQGENYGYTF. DNA of the CDR3: TGTGCCAGCAACCGACAGGGGGAGAACTATGGCTACACCTTC.

V and J are TRBV24-1 and TRBJ2-1; TRBD2 is a possible D gene (6 bases). The CDR3 has 15 residues. Per the germline V gene, CDR1 is KGHDR and CDR2 is SFDVKD. V was shortened by 4 bases and J by 7 bases, with 16 bases between the two germline ends. This CDR3 reads CATSDLTSLRNEQFF. The CDR3 DNA follows: TGTGCCACCAGTGACCTGACTAGTTTAAGGAATGAGCAGTTCTTC.

The chain uses TRBV11-2 and TRBJ1-2; 7 bases match TRBD1. Germline V lookup: CDR1 SGHAT, CDR2 FQNNGV. The junction had 5 bases not matched to a gene; V was cut back by 8 bases and J by 5 bases. CDR3 size: 12 residues. The chain's CDR3 is CASYGTVYGYTF. The CDR3 coding sequence is TGTGCCAGCTATGGGACAGTATATGGCTACACCTTC.

The gene calls are TRBV2 and TRBJ1-5, with 7 bases matching TRBD1. CDR3 length: 15 amino acids. V trimming: 1 base; J trimming: 3 bases; junction bases outside the gene matches: 3. Germline V CDR1 and CDR2: SNHLY, FYNNEI. CDR3 sequence reads: CASSEEGTVNQPQHF. The CDR3 DNA reads TGTGCCAGCAGTGAAGAGGGGACAGTCAATCAGCCCCAGCATTTT.

The chain joins TRBV27 to TRBJ2-5; perhaps TRBD1 as D (5 bases). Trimming took 7 bases from V and 0 from J, leaving 9 bases between them. Germline CDR1 is MNHEY and CDR2 is SMNVEV (reference sequence). This CDR3 comprises 13 residues. The CDR3 DNA is TGTGCCAGCATGGACACCAACCAAGAGACCCAGTACTTC. This codes for CASMDTNQETQYF.

The rearrangement uses TRBV6-4 and TRBJ2-4; 7 positions match TRBD2. The CDR3 runs to 15 residues. Germline V gives CDR1 MRHNA, CDR2 SNTAGT. V lost 8 bases, J lost 6 bases, and 13 bases stayed unmatched. The CDR3 reads CASRLASGLINIQYF. The CDR3 DNA reads TGTGCCAGCCGCCTGGCTAGCGGTCTTATAAACATTCAGTACTTC.

The gene calls are TRBV29-1 and TRBJ2-7; a weak D match, TRBD2 (6 bases). This CDR3 spans 11 amino acids. CDR1 and CDR2 (germline): SQVTM, ANQGSEA. V lost 6 bases and J lost 6, with 12 bases in between. CDR3 DNA sequence: TGCAGCGTCGGGGGAGCTCGCGAGCAGTACTTC. Translated, it gives CSVGGAREQYF.

The genes are TRBV4-3 and TRBJ2-5; 9 bases fit TRBD2. This CDR3 spans 16 amino acids. Germline V gene data show CDR1 as LGHNA and CDR2 as YSLEER. After removal of 2 bases from V and 5 bases from J, the junction contained 9 bases not matched to a gene. The CDR3 DNA sequence: TGCGCCAGCAGCCAATTAGCGGGAGTCGCTTTTGAGACCCAGTACTTC. Translated, it gives CASSQLAGVAFETQYF.

The rearrangement uses TRBV7-9 and TRBJ2-7, with 10 bases identical to TRBD1. V lost 5 bases, J lost 5 bases, and 6 bases stayed unmatched. CDR1 SEHNR and CDR2 FQNEAQ come from the germline V gene (reference sequence). The CDR3 has 14 residues. The CDR3 region is CASSNRTGGNEQYF. CDR3 nucleotide sequence: TGTGCCAGCAGCAACCGGACAGGGGGAAACGAGCAGTACTTC.